Sequencing of this T cell receptor beta chain was carried out in a study of blood T cell repertoires in COVID-19. Libraries were prepared by immunoSEQ multiplex PCR; TCRdb keeps only in-frame clonotypes and omits some of them. The sample contains about 380,000 clones, 88% of which appear only once. This clone came up a few times. The sample was PBMCs or T cells enriched from blood (not recorded which). This sequence was found in a woman aged 18-30 years who had recovered from COVID-19.

In DNA form, the CDR3 reads TGTGCCAGTAGTATAGACAATAGACAGGGGTCCTATAGCAATCAGCCCCAGCATTTT. This gives the protein CASSIDNRQGSYSNQPQHF. This sequence joins TRBV19 and TRBJ1-5; 8 nucleotides match TRBD1. Losses at the gene ends were 0 bases for V and 0 bases for J; bases not matched to a gene: 10. The germline V gene encodes CDR1 LNHDA and CDR2 SQIVND (reference sequence). There are 19 residues in the CDR3.